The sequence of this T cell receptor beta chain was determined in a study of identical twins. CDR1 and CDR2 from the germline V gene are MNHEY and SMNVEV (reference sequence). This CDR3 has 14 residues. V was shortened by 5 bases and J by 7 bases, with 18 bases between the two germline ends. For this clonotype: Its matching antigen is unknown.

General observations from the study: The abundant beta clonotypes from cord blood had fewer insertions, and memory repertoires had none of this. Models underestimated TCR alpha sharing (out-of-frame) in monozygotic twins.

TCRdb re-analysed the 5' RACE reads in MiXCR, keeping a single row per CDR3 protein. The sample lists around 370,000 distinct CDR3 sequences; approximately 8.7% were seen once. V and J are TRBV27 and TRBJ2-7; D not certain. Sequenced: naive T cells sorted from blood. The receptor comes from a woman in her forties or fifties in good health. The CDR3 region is CASSATPGPSEQYF. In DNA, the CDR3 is TGTGCCAGCAGTGCAACCCCGGGCCCCAGTGAGCAGTACTTC.